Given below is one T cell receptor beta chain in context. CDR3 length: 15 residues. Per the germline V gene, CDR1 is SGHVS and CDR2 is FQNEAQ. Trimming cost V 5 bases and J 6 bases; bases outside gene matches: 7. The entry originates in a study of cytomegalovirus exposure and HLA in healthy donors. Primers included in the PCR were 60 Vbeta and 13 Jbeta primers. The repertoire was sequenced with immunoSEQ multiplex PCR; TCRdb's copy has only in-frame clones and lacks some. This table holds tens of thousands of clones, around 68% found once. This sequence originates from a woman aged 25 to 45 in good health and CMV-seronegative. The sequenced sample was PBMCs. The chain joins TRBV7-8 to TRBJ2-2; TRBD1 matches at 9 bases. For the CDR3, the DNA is TGTGCCAGCAGCATTGGGGACAGGGACGCCGGGGAGCTGTTTTTT. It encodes CASSIGDRDAGELFF.